A selection of T cell receptor beta chains follows, all from one sample in a study of regulatory T cells in long-lasting Graves disease. TCRdb independently ran MiXCR on the multiplex PCR reads; one entry per CDR3 protein. Counted here are more than 450,000 distinct CDR3 sequences, around 15% occurring once; the ten biggest clones make up approximately 12%. The same data also contributed to another study, on T cells in Graves' hyperthyroidism and ophthalmopathy.

The sequencing used peripheral blood mononuclear cells (PBMCs), collected at new diagnosis, from a patient treated with antithyroid drugs. The source of these receptors is a man aged 35-49 years with Graves disease. Each CDR3 is given with its conserved first and last residue. D genes are given only for firm matches. The size of a clone is reported for some rows only, either as once, few or many, or as a class for expanded clones.

size | D | J | V | CDR3 | DNA
many | TRBD1 | TRBJ1-5 | TRBV7-9 | CASSRTGSNQPQHF | TGTGCCAGCAGCCGGACAGGGAGCAATCAGCCCCAGCATTTT
NA | TRBD2 | TRBJ2-1 | TRBV4-1 | CASSQARSGRAYNEQFF | TGCGCCAGCAGCCAAGCTCGGAGCGGGAGGGCCTACAATGAGCAGTTCTTC
NA | TRBD2 | TRBJ2-3 | TRBV30 | CASSGSGDTQYF | TGTGCCTCTAGCGGGAGTGGAGATACGCAGTATTTT
NA | TRBD1 | TRBJ2-7 | TRBV29-1 | CSVEARTGRTYEQYF | TGCAGCGTTGAAGCAAGGACAGGAAGAACCTACGAGCAGTACTTC
many | TRBD2 | TRBJ2-5 | TRBV7-3 | CASSPGGSGRAGKTQYF | TGTGCCAGCAGCCCGGGGGGGAGCGGGAGGGCAGGAAAGACCCAGTACTTC
many | TRBD2 | TRBJ2-3 | TRBV5-1 | CASSLDGTSGGVAYF | TGCGCCAGCAGCTTGGACGGGACTAGCGGCGGAGTAGCGTATTTT
NA | NA | TRBJ2-7 | TRBV29-1 | CSVRYGSSTYEQYF | TGCAGCGTTCGTTATGGGTCCAGCACCTACGAGCAGTACTTC
NA | NA | TRBJ1-5 | TRBV4-1 | CASSQEGAEGLNQPQHF | TGCGCCAGCAGCCAAGAGGGGGCGGAGGGTCTCAATCAGCCCCAGCATTTT
NA | NA | TRBJ2-3 | TRBV24-1 | CATSDFYGTDTQYF | TGTGCCACCAGTGATTTTTACGGCACAGATACGCAGTATTTT
NA | TRBD1 | TRBJ2-7 | TRBV5-1 | CASSREGQLSYEQHF | TGCGCCAGCAGCCGTGAGGGACAGCTCTCCTACGAGCAGCACTTC
many | NA | TRBJ2-3 | TRBV28 | CASSLLSGAGDTQYF | TGTGCCAGCAGTTTATTGTCAGGGGCCGGAGATACGCAGTATTTT
many | NA | TRBJ2-5 | TRBV11-3 | CASSLAGRSQETQYF | TGTGCCAGCAGCTTGGCCGGACGGTCCCAAGAGACCCAGTACTTC
many | NA | TRBJ2-4 | TRBV5-1 | CASSLVGTLAKNIQYF | TGCGCCAGCAGCTTGGTGGGAACTCTAGCCAAAAACATTCAGTACTTC
few | TRBD1 | TRBJ1-1 | TRBV12-5 | CASGPGGITEAFF | TGTGCTAGTGGCCCAGGGGGCATCACTGAAGCTTTCTTT
many | TRBD1 | TRBJ2-5 | TRBV24-1 | CATSEPTGTETQYF | TGTGCCACCAGTGAACCGACAGGGACGGAGACCCAGTACTTC
NA | NA | TRBJ1-2 | TRBV5-1 | CASSQVQRSYGYTF | TGCGCCAGCAGCCAAGTTCAAAGATCCTATGGCTACACCTTC
NA | TRBD1 | TRBJ2-7 | TRBV7-2 | CASSSGTAHLQEQYF | TGTGCCAGCAGCTCGGGGACAGCACACCTACAGGAGCAGTACTTC
NA | NA | TRBJ2-2 | TRBV18 | CASSPRGSANTGELFF | TGTGCCAGCTCACCACGTGGCAGCGCGAACACCGGGGAGCTGTTTTTT
many | TRBD2 | TRBJ2-1 | TRBV19 | CASSRTSGRSSYNEQFF | TGTGCCAGTAGTCGGACTAGCGGGAGATCATCCTACAATGAGCAGTTCTTC
many | NA | TRBJ2-1 | TRBV18 | CASSPGRAVSYNEQFF | TGTGCCAGCTCACCAGGCAGGGCCGTCTCCTACAATGAGCAGTTCTTC
few | TRBD2 | TRBJ2-7 | TRBV12-3/TRBV12-4 | CASGGVYEQYF | TGTGCCAGCGGGGGGGTCTACGAGCAGTACTTC
few | NA | TRBJ2-7 | TRBV20-1 | CSARVPSQNTYEQYF | TGCAGTGCTAGGGTGCCCTCACAGAATACCTACGAGCAGTACTTC
few | NA | TRBJ2-7 | TRBV9 | CASSVDMTSYEQYF | TGTGCCAGCAGCGTAGACATGACCTCCTACGAGCAGTACTTC
few | NA | TRBJ1-2 | TRBV20-1 | CSAATGSLSRDGYTF | TGCAGTGCTGCTACCGGGTCCCTTTCACGCGATGGCTACACCTTC
few | NA | TRBJ2-7 | TRBV20-1 | CSAPWQGNEQYF | TGCAGTGCCCCCTGGCAGGGCAACGAGCAGTACTTC
NA | NA | TRBJ2-7 | TRBV28 | CASSLWPGGGGEQYF | TGTGCCAGCAGTTTATGGCCGGGTGGGGGCGGCGAGCAGTACTTC
many | NA | TRBJ1-5 | TRBV3-1 | CASSLSWGAGNQPQHF | TGTGCCAGCAGCCTAAGCTGGGGGGCTGGCAATCAGCCCCAGCATTTT
NA | NA | TRBJ1-6 | TRBV3-1 | CASALGPEDSPLHF | TGTGCCAGCGCCCTGGGGCCGGAGGATTCACCCCTCCACTTT
NA | TRBD2 | TRBJ2-3 | TRBV19 | CASSMRSGGATDTQYF | TGTGCCAGTAGTATGAGGAGCGGGGGAGCCACAGATACGCAGTATTTT
many | TRBD1 | TRBJ2-5 | TRBV2 | CASRTGTVKETQYF | TGTGCCAGCAGAACCGGGACAGTGAAAGAGACCCAGTACTTC
NA | NA | TRBJ2-7 | TRBV20-1 | CSATGLLGYEQYF | TGCAGTGCAACCGGACTACTGGGCTACGAGCAGTACTTC